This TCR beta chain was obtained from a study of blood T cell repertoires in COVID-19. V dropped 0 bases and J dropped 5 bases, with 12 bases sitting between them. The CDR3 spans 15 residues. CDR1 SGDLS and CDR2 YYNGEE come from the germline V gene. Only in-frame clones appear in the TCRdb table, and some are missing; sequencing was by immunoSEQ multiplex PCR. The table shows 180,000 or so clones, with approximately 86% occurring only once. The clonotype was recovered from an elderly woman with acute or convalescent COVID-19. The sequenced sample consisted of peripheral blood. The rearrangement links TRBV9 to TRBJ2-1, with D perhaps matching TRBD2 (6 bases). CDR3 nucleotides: TGTGCCAGCAGCGTAGCCCCGGGAGCCAACAATGAGCAGTTCTTC. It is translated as CASSVAPGANNEQFF.